This T cell receptor beta chain is from a study of monozygotic twins with inflammatory bowel disease. TCRdb reworked the 5' RACE reads into one entry per CDR3 protein, no DNA. Its table lists around 140,000 distinct CDR3 sequences. The CDR3 runs 15 residues. Germline loops: CDR1 SNHLY, CDR2 FYNNEI. The sequence came from a human donor with ulcerative colitis or Crohn's disease, or a healthy co-twin of an affected twin (not recorded which). Input material: blood. This chain links TRBV2 with TRBJ2-6; TCRdb lists TRBD1, though no DNA is available to test this call. The CDR3 loop reads CASSEQGSGANVLTF.